These T cell receptor beta chains were read from a single sample in a study of molecular identifiers for immune sequencing clone quantification. TCRdb analysed the PCR reads with MiXCR anew, one entry per CDR3 protein. The table records fewer than 350,000 distinct CDR3 sequences, roughly 24% of them present only once. The sequencing input was naive CD8+ T cells from blood, with Jurkat cell RNA spiked in. The receptors derive from a human donor in good health. Some libraries in this study had Jurkat cell RNA spiked in. CDR3s include the opening cysteine and the closing phenylalanine or tryptophan. The D gene is left open where the match is weak. A row's size may be missing; if present it is once, few, many or a size class.

size	J	D	V	length	CDR3	DNA
-	TRBJ2-7	-	TRBV7-9	15	CASGLVAGSAYEQYF	TGTGCCAGCGGACTGGTCGCCGGGAGCGCCTACGAGCAGTACTTC
many	TRBJ1-5	TRBD1	TRBV19	15	CASSEGTGGNQPQHF	TGTGCCAGTAGTGAAGGGACAGGGGGCAATCAGCCCCAGCATTTT
many	TRBJ2-3	TRBD2	TRBV6-6	16	CASSYSGGRTTDTQYF	TGTGCCAGCAGTTATTCTGGCGGGAGGACCACAGATACGCAGTATTTT
-	TRBJ2-2	-	TRBV4-2	15	CASSQGRASAGELFF	TGTGCCAGCAGCCAAGGAAGGGCTAGCGCCGGGGAGCTGTTTTTT
few	TRBJ1-6	TRBD1	TRBV27	15	CASRAGGPYNSPLHF	TGTGCCAGCAGGGCAGGGGGACCCTATAATTCACCCCTCCACTTT
few	TRBJ2-1	TRBD2	TRBV18	15	CASSPPAGVGNEQFF	TGTGCCAGCTCACCACCGGCGGGAGTGGGGAATGAGCAGTTCTTC
many	TRBJ2-5	-	TRBV29-1	14	CSAYPDSHQETQYF	TGCAGCGCCTACCCTGACAGCCACCAAGAGACCCAGTACTTC
few	TRBJ2-7	-	TRBV5-1	16	CASSLAGAGAIYEQYF	TGCGCCAGCAGCTTGGCCGGGGCGGGGGCGATCTACGAGCAGTACTTC
-	TRBJ1-4	-	TRBV7-6	15	CASSLRGPANEKLFF	TGTGCCAGCAGCTTACGGGGGCCTGCTAATGAAAAACTGTTTTTT
-	TRBJ1-2	-	TRBV14	13	CASSHWTDYGYTF	TGTGCCAGCAGCCACTGGACAGATTATGGCTACACCTTC
-	TRBJ2-5	-	TRBV11-2	13	CASSFQVQETQYF	TGTGCCAGCAGCTTTCAAGTTCAAGAGACCCAGTACTTC
few	TRBJ1-1	-	TRBV13	15	CASSLTNDRNTEAFF	TGTGCCAGCAGCTTAACAAATGACAGGAACACTGAAGCTTTCTTT
many	TRBJ2-3	TRBD2	TRBV5-4	18	CASSFELAGGPSTDTQYF	TGTGCCAGCAGCTTTGAACTAGCGGGAGGGCCGAGCACAGATACGCAGTATTTT